The rows below give T cell receptor beta chains drawn from one sample of a study of CD8+CD57+ T cells in acquired aplastic anemia. TCRdb called the reads again in MiXCR, with one record for every CDR3 protein. The table records a few hundred thousand distinct CDR3 sequences, around 50% of them present only once. The sequenced material came from sorted CD4+, CD8+, or CD8+CD57+ T cells (not recorded which) from PBMCs. These receptors were obtained from a human donor with aplastic anemia. The CDR3 runs from the conserved cysteine through the conserved F or W. Fields, in order: clone size, V gene, D gene, J gene, CDR3 DNA, CDR3 protein. D genes are given only for firm matches. Clone size is stated in some rows and not others, as once, few, many or a class when expanded.

many,TRBV2,TRBD1,TRBJ1-5,TGTGCCAGCAGTGAAGGGCTGACAGGGAGGAGCAATCAGCCCCAGCATTTT,CASSEGLTGRSNQPQHF
many,TRBV6-6,NA,TRBJ2-7,TGTGCCACCTCCATGGGGCCGCAGGGGAGCGACTACGAGCAGTACTTC,CATSMGPQGSDYEQYF
many,TRBV6-1,TRBD1,TRBJ1-2,TGTGCCAGCAGGGGGACAGAAGTTAACTATGGCTACACCTTC,CASRGTEVNYGYTF
many,TRBV7-9,TRBD1,TRBJ1-1,TGTGCCAGCAGCTCAGGACAGGGGGGCGAAGCTTTCTTT,CASSSGQGGEAFF
NA,TRBV7-9,NA,TRBJ1-5,TGTGCCAGCAGCTTAGGGTGGGCAGGCAATCAGCCCCAGCATTTT,CASSLGWAGNQPQHF
many,TRBV24-1,TRBD1,TRBJ2-6,TGTGCCACCAGTGACCTAGACAGGGCTGGGGCCAACGTCCTGACTTTC,CATSDLDRAGANVLTF
few,TRBV5-1,TRBD2,TRBJ2-2,TGCGCCAGCAGCCCAAGGGGACTAGCGGGGACGATCACCGGGGAGCTGTTTTTT,CASSPRGLAGTITGELFF
NA,TRBV28,NA,TRBJ1-6,TGTGCCAGTCTTACGGAGAGCTCCTATAATCCACCCCTCCACTTT,CASLTESSYNPPLHF
many,TRBV7-2,TRBD2,TRBJ2-5,TGTGCCAGCAGCTTATGGACTAGCGGGGAGACAGTTAAAGAGACCCAGTACTTC,CASSLWTSGETVKETQYF
NA,TRBV20-1,TRBD1,TRBJ2-7,TGCAGTGCTTCCTCAGGGGGCTTTACCTACGAGCAGTACTTC,CSASSGGFTYEQYF
many,TRBV20-1,TRBD1,TRBJ2-1,TGCAGCGTCTCGGGACAGGGGGCTTCTGAGCAGTTCTTC,CSVSGQGASEQFF
NA,TRBV7-9,TRBD2,TRBJ2-2,TGTGCCAGCAGCTCCGAGTTGGGACTAGCGGGGCCTACCGCCGGGGAGCTGTTTTTT,CASSSELGLAGPTAGELFF
many,TRBV7-3,TRBD2,TRBJ2-3,TGTGCCAGCAGCGGAGCGGGGGGGCAGGGAGATACGCAGTATTTT,CASSGAGGQGDTQYF
few,TRBV13,NA,TRBJ2-7,TGTGCCAGCAGCTTATCACAGAGAGAGACCTACGAGCAGTACTTC,CASSLSQRETYEQYF
NA,TRBV30,NA,TRBJ2-7,TGTGCCTGGATGAAGGAGGAGGAGCAGTACTTC,CAWMKEEEQYF
few,TRBV3-1,TRBD1,TRBJ2-7,TGTGCCAGCAGCCCAGGGACAGGGGAAAAGAAAGAGCAGTACTTC,CASSPGTGEKKEQYF
NA,TRBV24-1,NA,TRBJ1-2,TGTGCCACCAGTGTTGATTGGACTTCTGGCTACACCTTC,CATSVDWTSGYTF
many,TRBV5-1,NA,TRBJ2-1,TGCGCCAGCAGCTTGGGAGGGGTGGATGAGCAGTTCTTC,CASSLGGVDEQFF
NA,TRBV10-3,TRBD2,TRBJ2-5,TGTGCCATCGGCTCGGCGGGGGGGGGTGAGACCCAGTACTTC,CAIGSAGGGETQYF
many,TRBV5-1,NA,TRBJ1-4,TGCGCCAGCAGCATCTCAGGCGCAACTAATGAAAAACTGTTTTTT,CASSISGATNEKLFF
NA,TRBV9,TRBD2,TRBJ2-7,TGTGCCAGCAGTGAAGCGGGGGGCGGGACGTCCTACGAGCAGTACTTC,CASSEAGGGTSYEQYF
NA,TRBV7-2,TRBD2,TRBJ2-5,TGTGCCAGCTCCACGGGGGGGGTAGAGACCCAGTACTTC,CASSTGGVETQYF
NA,TRBV24-1,NA,TRBJ2-5,TGTGCCACCAGTGACGAAGGTGGACAGAATCAAGAGACCCAGTACTTC,CATSDEGGQNQETQYF
many,TRBV2,TRBD1,TRBJ1-2,TGTGCCAGCAGAACAGGGGACAACTATGGCTACACCTTC,CASRTGDNYGYTF
NA,TRBV12-3/TRBV12-4,TRBD1,TRBJ1-6,TGTGCCATCAGTGAGCGGGACAGGGATAATTCACCCCTCCACTTT,CAISERDRDNSPLHF
NA,TRBV6-6,TRBD1,TRBJ2-7,TGTGCCAGCAGACGCCCCGGGACAGGGGCCCGCTCCTACGAGCAGTACTTC,CASRRPGTGARSYEQYF
NA,TRBV6-6,NA,TRBJ2-3,TGTGCCAGCAGTTACTCTCCAGGGAGAAATACGCAGTATTTT,CASSYSPGRNTQYF
NA,TRBV10-3,TRBD2,TRBJ2-5,TGTGCCGGAAAGACTAGCGGGGGACTCGGGGAGACCCAGTACTTC,CAGKTSGGLGETQYF
NA,TRBV2,NA,TRBJ1-6,TGTGCCAGCAGTGAAAGGGAGCCTGCCGGTAATTCACCCCTCCACTTT,CASSEREPAGNSPLHF
NA,TRBV9,NA,TRBJ2-7,TGTGCCAGCAGCCGATCGGGATCTAACAACGACGAGCAGTACTTC,CASSRSGSNNDEQYF
NA,TRBV7-8,NA,TRBJ2-7,TGTGCCAGCAACCCGCGCCTTTACGAGCAGTACTTC,CASNPRLYEQYF
NA,TRBV7-2,NA,TRBJ1-2,TGTGCCAGCAGCTTGGACCCGTTAGGCAGGGACTATGGCCACACCTTC,CASSLDPLGRDYGHTF
few,TRBV6-1,NA,TRBJ1-2,TGTGCCAGCAGTGAAGCGCTTGAGTGGGGCTACACCTTC,CASSEALEWGYTF
NA,TRBV19,NA,TRBJ1-1,TGTGCCAGTAGTATGGGTCCGACAGGCACTGAAGCTTTCTTT,CASSMGPTGTEAFF